These 7 T cell receptor beta chains were all obtained from the same sample, sequenced in a study of cytomegalovirus exposure and HLA in healthy donors. PCR involved 60 Vbeta and 13 Jbeta primers. Assay used: immunoSEQ multiplex PCR; TCRdb lists only in-frame clones, some missing. The data hold 120,000 or so clones, with around 72% observed a single time. Sequenced material: PBMCs. The source of these receptors is a woman between 50 and 59 years old in good health and CMV-seropositive.

V and J are TRBV7-9 and TRBJ1-5; TRBD1 matches at 7 bases. V was clipped by 5 bases and J by 4 bases; unmatched bases: 5. The CDR3 has 14 amino acids. Germline V gene data show CDR1 as SEHNR and CDR2 as FQNEAQ (reference sequence). The CDR3 protein is CASSEGQVNQPQHF. Written as DNA, the CDR3 is TGTGCCAGCAGCGAAGGACAGGTTAATCAGCCCCAGCATTTT. The variable domain in full, completed from reference TRBV7-9 and TRBJ1-5, reads DTGVSQNPRHKITKRGQNVTFRCDPISEHNRLYWYRQTLGQGPEFLTYFQNEAQLEKSRLLSDRFSAERPKGSFSTLEIQRTEQGDSAMYLCASSEGQVNQPQHFGDGTRLSIL.

V is TRBV4-1 and J is TRBJ1-4; 7 bases align to TRBD1. The length of the CDR3 is 15 residues. CDR1 is MGHRA and CDR2 is YSYEKL in the germline V gene. The ends lost 0 bases at V and 7 bases at J; junction bases unmatched: 5. The CDR3 sequence is CASSQDNRGGEKLFF. For the CDR3, the DNA is TGCGCCAGCAGCCAAGATAACAGGGGTGGTGAAAAACTGTTTTTT.

A single count supports this clone. This chain uses TRBV6-1 with TRBJ2-3; TRBD2 is a possible D gene (5 bases). Trimming pared 3 bases from V and 4 bases from J, leaving 17 bases between. The V gene's germline CDR1 is MNHNS and CDR2 SASEGT. The length of the CDR3 is 16 residues. This CDR3 reads CASSDRGWEPSDTQYF. CDR3 bases: TGTGCCAGCAGTGATCGAGGGTGGGAGCCCTCAGATACGCAGTATTTT.

V gene TRBV4-3 combines with J gene TRBJ2-1; TRBD1 matches at 8 bases. Trimming cost V 0 bases and J 0 bases; bases outside gene matches: 10. The CDR3 has 19 amino acids. The germline V gene has CDR1 LGHNA and CDR2 YSLEER. CDR3 sequence: CASSQDPPRGLSSYNEQFF. CDR3 bases: TGCGCCAGCAGCCAAGATCCACCCAGGGGGCTAAGCTCCTACAATGAGCAGTTCTTC.

This clone was seen only a few times. The chain employs TRBV19 and TRBJ2-5; D is undetermined. This CDR3 has 17 residues. The germline V and J ends were trimmed by 5 bases and 4 bases, with 23 bases remaining between them. CDR1 LNHDA and CDR2 SQIVND come from the germline V gene (reference sequence). CDR3 nucleotide sequence: TGTGCCAGTAGTCTTACCGCCTCCCGACACAAGAGAGAGACCCAGTACTTC. It encodes CASSLTASRHKRETQYF.

The J gene is TRBJ2-7, the V gene TRBV6-1, with a weak D call TRBD1 (7 bases). The CDR3 is 16 residues long. The germline gives CDR1 MNHNS, CDR2 SASEGT. V was trimmed by 3 bases and J by 0 bases, leaving 15 bases between them. The CDR3 DNA reads as TGTGCCAGCAGTGATTGGACAGGACTAAACTCCTACGAGCAGTACTTC. This translates into CASSDWTGLNSYEQYF.

The chain carries TRBV2 and TRBJ2-1; D gene ambiguous. From germline, CDR1 is SNHLY and CDR2 FYNNEI. The CDR3 is 11 residues long. Trimming stripped 9 bases from V and 10 bases from J, with 13 bases between. CDR3 protein: CASSLTREQFF. DNA of the CDR3: TGTGCCAGTTCCCTTACGCGGGAGCAGTTCTTC.